One T cell receptor (beta chain) is described in this entry. This sample is drawn from a study of preoperative IRX-2 immunotherapy in early breast cancer. The germline V gene has CDR1 LNHDA and CDR2 SQIVND (reference sequence). The V gene lost 7 bases and the J gene lost 8 bases, with 17 bases spanning the gap. The CDR3 length is 13 residues. Method: immunoSEQ multiplex PCR; TCRdb's copy keeps in-frame clones and lacks some. The sample comprises 90,000 to 100,000 clones, more than 80% of which are singletons, and roughly 2% rests with the top ten. This sample's treatment: preoperative locoregional IRX-2 cytokine immunotherapy. Preoperative locoregional IRX-2 cytokine immunotherapy was tested in the phase Ib source study.

The input for sequencing was tumor tissue, taken after IRX-2 immunotherapy. This clonotype originated in a human donor with breast cancer. V is TRBV19 and J is TRBJ1-2; no clear D gene. The CDR3 DNA reads TGTGCCAGTACCGTCGCGGTGGCGGAAGGCTACACCTTC. The encoded protein is CASTVAVAEGYTF.